Following are 27 T cell receptor beta chains from one sample sequenced in a study of blood T cell repertoires in COVID-19. The data were produced by immunoSEQ multiplex PCR, yet TCRdb's version contains in-frame clones alone and is incomplete. The sample lists 300,000 to 400,000 clones, around 87% seen once, with under 3% in the top ten. The sample consisted of peripheral blood. All receptors come from a woman in her fifties or sixties with COVID-19, enrolled during active disease.

V usage is TRBV9 and J usage is TRBJ2-3; TRBD2 matches at 7 bases. Germline V gene sequence: CDR1 SGDLS, CDR2 YYNGEE. This CDR3 has 16 amino acids. V lost 4 bases, J lost 1 base, and 9 bases stayed unmatched. CDR3 sequence: CASSPPREGGTDTQYF. DNA for the CDR3: TGTGCCAGCAGCCCCCCCAGGGAGGGAGGCACAGATACGCAGTATTTT.

The chain links TRBV9 to TRBJ1-2; tentative D call: TRBD1 (5 bases). The ends were cut back, 5 bases at V and 8 bases at J, with 19 bases in the middle. Germline assignment: CDR1 SGDLS and CDR2 YYNGEE. The CDR3 length is 14 residues. CDR3 sequence: CASSPGGGDSGYTF. The DNA of the CDR3 is TGTGCCAGCAGTCCTGGAGGAGGGGATTCCGGCTACACCTTC.

The rearrangement uses TRBV28 and TRBJ2-1; a possible D gene is TRBD2 (5 bases). The V and J ends lost 8 bases and 5 bases respectively, with 10 bases between them. The CDR3 runs 12 residues. CDR1 and CDR2 (germline): MDHEN, SYDVKM. The CDR3 loop is CASVEANNEQFF. As DNA, the CDR3 is TGTGCCAGCGTGGAGGCTAACAATGAGCAGTTCTTC.

V and J are TRBV5-1 and TRBJ2-5; TRBD2 agrees at 7 bases. Unmatched junction bases numbered 14, after V lost 4 bases and J lost 2 bases. The CDR3 is 17 amino acids. Germline V CDR1 and CDR2: SGHRS, YFSETQ. The CDR3 DNA sequence: TGCGCCAGCAGCCCGCTCCCTTCGGGAGGTATACAAGAGACCCAGTACTTC. Residues: CASSPLPSGGIQETQYF.

The rearrangement uses TRBV3-1 (or the pseudogene TRBV3-2) and TRBJ1-1, with D possibly matching TRBD1 (6 bases). This CDR3 has 11 amino acids. Germline V gene data show CDR1 as LGHDT and CDR2 as YNNKEL (reference sequence). V gave up 4 bases and J gave up 7 bases, with 7 bases separating them. The DNA for the CDR3 is TGTGCCAGCAGCCGGGGGCTTGAAGCTTTCTTT. Amino acids: CASSRGLEAFF.

The chain carries TRBV6-6 and TRBJ2-7, with D hard to call. Trimming pared 2 bases from V and 6 bases from J, leaving 8 bases between. CDR3 length equals 12 residues. Germline V lookup: CDR1 MNHNY, CDR2 SVGAGI (reference sequence). The CDR3 is CASSYGPFEQYF. The CDR3 DNA reads TGTGCCAGCAGTTACGGGCCGTTCGAGCAGTACTTC.

The chain joins TRBV5-1 to TRBJ2-2, with D tentatively TRBD2 (5 bases). Germline lookup yields CDR1 SGHRS and CDR2 YFSETQ. V lost 4 bases and J lost 6, with 13 bases in between. The CDR3 sequence is 14 residues long. CDR3 in amino acids: CASSPGLQSGELFF. CDR3 in DNA: TGCGCCAGCAGCCCCGGACTCCAATCCGGGGAGCTGTTTTTT. Full variable domain (rest looked up from reference TRBV5-1 and TRBJ2-2): KAGVTQTPRYLIKTRGQQVTLSCSPISGHRSVSWYQQTPGQGLQFLFEYFSETQRNKGNFPGRFSGRQFSNSRSEMNVSTLELGDSALYLCASSPGLQSGELFFGEGSRLTVL.

The CDR3 sequence: CASSLERQGWEQYF. The CDR3 coding sequence is TGCGCCAGCAGCCTCGAACGACAGGGGTGGGAGCAGTACTTC. The chain combines TRBV4-1 with TRBJ2-7; TRBD1 aligns across 8 bases. This CDR3 comprises 14 residues. The germline V gene has CDR1 MGHRA and CDR2 YSYEKL. The V and J ends lost 4 bases and 7 bases, in that order; junction bases with no gene match: 9.

This chain links TRBV7-2 with TRBJ2-3; 8 bases fit TRBD2. Germline V gives CDR1 SGHTA, CDR2 FQGNSA. V dropped 1 base and J dropped 6; count of bases not matched to a gene: 12. The CDR3 consists of 17 residues. The CDR3 region has the DNA TGTGCCAGCAGCTTAGTGGGTTCGGCGGGACTAGGGGATACGCAGTATTTT. Its protein is CASSLVGSAGLGDTQYF.

In this sample, this clone turned up a few times. The genes are TRBV4-1 and TRBJ1-1, with TRBD1 as a possible D gene (6 bases). CDR1 and CDR2 (germline): MGHRA, YSYEKL. The V gene lost 8 bases and the J gene lost 7 bases, with 14 bases spanning the gap. This CDR3 has 12 amino acids. The CDR3 DNA follows: TGCGCCAGCTCCCAGGGGACTAATGAAGCTTTCTTT. Residues: CASSQGTNEAFF.

CDR3 loop: CASSSKGPVHGYTF. CDR3 nucleotide sequence: TGTGCCAGCAGTTCCAAGGGGCCCGTTCATGGCTACACCTTC. The chain employs TRBV27 and TRBJ1-2, with D possibly being TRBD1 (5 bases). Germline-derived CDR1 and CDR2 are MNHEY and SMNVEV (reference sequence). This CDR3 has 14 residues. The germline V and J ends were trimmed by 4 bases and 6 bases, with 15 bases remaining between them.

V is TRBV24-1 and J is TRBJ2-5, with TRBD2 matching over 11 bases. There are 16 residues in the CDR3. V lost 3 bases to trimming and J lost 1 base; unmatched junction nucleotides: 3. Germline V gives CDR1 KGHDR, CDR2 SFDVKD. The CDR3 DNA follows: TGTGCCACCAGTGATGATAGCGGGGGGGCCCAAGAGACCCAGTACTTC. As protein: CATSDDSGGAQETQYF.

V and J are TRBV30 and TRBJ2-1; perhaps TRBD2 as D (5 bases). CDR1 GTSNPN and CDR2 SVGIG come from the germline V gene (reference sequence). V shed 2 bases and J shed 6 bases, with 17 bases lying between them. This CDR3 has 15 amino acids. The CDR3 sequence is CAWSIWEPTSNEQFF. In DNA, the CDR3 is TGTGCCTGGAGTATATGGGAGCCGACCTCCAATGAGCAGTTCTTC.

V is TRBV5-1 and J is TRBJ2-4; tentative D call: TRBD2 (6 bases). CDR3 length equals 16 residues. Germline values: CDR1 SGHRS, CDR2 YFSETQ. V was cut by 0 bases and J by 1 base, with 11 bases left in between. CDR3 sequence: CASSLGGGKAKNIQYF. The CDR3 DNA is TGCGCCAGCAGCTTGGGTGGGGGGAAGGCCAAAAACATTCAGTACTTC.

The chain is built from TRBV5-1 and TRBJ2-5, with D possibly being TRBD1 (6 bases). The V and J ends lost 1 base and 4 bases respectively, with 14 bases between them. The germline V gene has CDR1 SGHRS and CDR2 YFSETQ. The CDR3 has 15 residues. The CDR3: CASSLTGARGETQYF. CDR3 bases: TGCGCCAGCAGCTTGACCGGGGCCAGGGGAGAGACCCAGTACTTC.

The J gene is TRBJ2-3, the V gene TRBV5-5; 7 bases match TRBD2. Germline V CDR1 and CDR2: SGHKS, YYEKEE (reference sequence). Losses at the gene ends were 1 base for V and 5 bases for J; bases not matched to a gene: 4. The CDR3 contains 14 residues. The DNA of the CDR3 is TGTGCCAGCAGCTTGATTTGGGGGGGAGATACGCAGTATTTT. Translated: CASSLIWGGDTQYF.

Turning to this clone: The same CDR3 also results from other DNA sequences found in this sample. The V gene is TRBV10-3, the J gene TRBJ1-1; weak D call: TRBD1 (6 bases). CDR3 size: 13 residues. V lost 6 bases and J 0 bases, leaving 8 bases between the germline ends. Germline V gene sequence: CDR1 ENHRY, CDR2 SYGVKD. The CDR3 coding sequence is TGTGCCATCAGCGGACAGCTGAACACTGAAGCTTTCTTT. Protein sequence: CAISGQLNTEAFF.

This sequence joins TRBV7-3 and TRBJ2-5; D is perhaps TRBD1 (6 bases). The V end lost 3 bases, the J end lost 4 bases, and 12 bases lay between the germline ends. CDR3 size: 14 residues. In germline, CDR1 is SGHTA, CDR2 FQGTGA. The CDR3 here is CASSLSGGSETQYF. The CDR3, as DNA: TGTGCCAGCAGCTTGTCTGGGGGCTCAGAGACCCAGTACTTC. Looking up the rest from reference TRBV7-3 and TRBJ2-5 gives the full variable domain: GAGVSQTPSNKVTEKGKYVELRCDPISGHTALYWYRQSLGQGPEFLIYFQGTGAADDSGLPNDRFFAVRPEGSVSTLKIQRTERGDSAVYLCASSLSGGSETQYFGPGTRLLVL.

The CDR3 spells CASGGAPNEKLFF. CDR3 sequence (DNA): TGTGCCAGCGGGGGGGCACCTAATGAAAAACTGTTTTTT. This chain links TRBV6-6 with TRBJ1-4; maybe TRBD1 (6 bases). Germline loops: CDR1 MNHNY, CDR2 SVGAGI (reference sequence). Trimming stripped 8 bases from V and 3 bases from J, with 10 bases between. This CDR3 spans 13 amino acids.

The chain joins TRBV7-9 to TRBJ1-2; the D gene is possibly TRBD1 (5 bases). This CDR3 has 18 amino acids. Germline assignment: CDR1 SEHNR and CDR2 FQNEAQ (reference sequence). Trimming took 5 bases from V and 2 from J, leaving 24 bases between them. The CDR3 reads CASSPEVFIPGMNYGYTF. The CDR3 DNA follows: TGTGCCAGCAGCCCTGAGGTTTTCATCCCAGGGATGAACTATGGCTACACCTTC.

The V gene is TRBV11-2, the J gene TRBJ1-2; TRBD1 aligns across 9 bases. Looked up from germline, CDR1 is SGHAT and CDR2 is FQNNGV. Losses at the gene ends were 3 bases for V and 4 bases for J; bases not matched to a gene: 12. The CDR3 spans 17 residues. The CDR3, as DNA: TGTGCCAGCAGCTTCACCGGGACAGGGACGGATGCCTATGGCTACACCTTC. Residues: CASSFTGTGTDAYGYTF.

The chain combines TRBV18 with TRBJ2-1; the D is unclear. CDR1 is KGHSH and CDR2 is LQKENI in the germline V gene. This CDR3 region has 14 residues. V was pared by 0 bases and J by 8 bases, with 11 bases between. CDR3 region: CASSPPGSWDEQFF. The CDR3 coding sequence is TGTGCCAGCTCACCACCTGGTAGCTGGGATGAGCAGTTCTTC.

V usage is TRBV19 and J usage is TRBJ2-7, with 13 bases lining up with TRBD2. After removal of 5 bases from V and 2 bases from J, the junction contained 3 bases not matched to a gene. The CDR3 is 15 residues long. CDR1 is LNHDA and CDR2 is SQIVND in the germline V gene (reference sequence). In DNA, the CDR3 is TGTGCCAGTAGTCCGACTAGCGGGGGGCCCTACGAGCAGTACTTC. Amino acid sequence: CASSPTSGGPYEQYF.

The chain links TRBV10-2 to TRBJ2-1; the D gene is possibly TRBD2 (5 bases). The V gene's germline CDR1 is WSHSY and CDR2 SAAADI. The CDR3 has 12 amino acids. V shed 5 bases and J shed 8 bases, with 10 bases lying between them. In DNA, the CDR3 is TGCGCCAGCAGTCGAGGGCCCGATGAGCAGTTCTTC. Its protein is CASSRGPDEQFF.

The chain couples TRBV5-6 to TRBJ1-1; D ambiguous. CDR3 size: 14 residues. CDR1 and CDR2 from the germline V gene are SGHDT and YYEEEE. Deletions cut 1 base from V and 2 bases from J, with 9 bases between. The CDR3 is CASSLSAGNTEAFF. The DNA of the CDR3 is TGTGCCAGCAGCTTGTCCGCGGGCAACACTGAAGCTTTCTTT.

The chain links TRBV19 to TRBJ2-5, with D maybe TRBD2 (7 bases). The CDR3 totals 18 residues. Germline V gives CDR1 LNHDA, CDR2 SQIVND (reference sequence). V shed 3 bases and J shed 1 base, with 21 bases lying between them. The CDR3 protein is CASSMYIGTGTIQETQYF. The CDR3 bases are TGTGCCAGTAGTATGTACATCGGTACAGGGACTATCCAAGAGACCCAGTACTTC.

This sequence joins TRBV3-1 (or the pseudogene TRBV3-2) and TRBJ2-5; D perhaps matches TRBD2 (6 bases). This CDR3 has 16 residues. Germline V lookup: CDR1 LGHDT, CDR2 YNNKEL (reference sequence). Trimming stripped 4 bases from V and 5 bases from J, with 20 bases between. The CDR3 DNA reads as TGTGCCAGCAGCCCTCTTGGGGCGGGGTTTTCGGAGACCCAGTACTTC. This sequence encodes CASSPLGAGFSETQYF.